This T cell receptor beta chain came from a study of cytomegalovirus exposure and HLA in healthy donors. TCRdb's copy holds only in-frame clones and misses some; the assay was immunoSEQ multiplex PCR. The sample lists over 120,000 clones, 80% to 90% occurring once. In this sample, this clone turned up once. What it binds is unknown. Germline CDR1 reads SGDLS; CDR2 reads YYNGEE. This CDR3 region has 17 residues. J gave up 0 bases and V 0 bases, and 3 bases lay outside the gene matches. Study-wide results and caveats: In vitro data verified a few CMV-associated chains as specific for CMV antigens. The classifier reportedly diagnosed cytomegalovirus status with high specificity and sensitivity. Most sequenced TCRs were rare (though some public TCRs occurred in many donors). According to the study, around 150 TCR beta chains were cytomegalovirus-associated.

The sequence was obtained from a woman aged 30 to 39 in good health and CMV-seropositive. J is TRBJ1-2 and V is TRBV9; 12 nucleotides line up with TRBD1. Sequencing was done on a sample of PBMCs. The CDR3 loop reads CASSVGDRGPSNYGYTF. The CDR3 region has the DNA TGTGCCAGCAGCGTAGGGGACAGGGGGCCGTCTAACTATGGCTACACCTTC.